The source of this T cell receptor beta chain is a study of identical twins. Deletions cut 8 bases from V and 2 bases from J, with 11 bases between. Germline CDR1 is LGHDT and CDR2 is YNNKEL (reference sequence). The CDR3 consists of 13 residues. Unique molecular identifiers were in the cDNA, with template-switch universal primer binding. MiXCR was run by TCRdb on the 5' RACE reads, yielding one entry per CDR3 protein. The table lists some 230,000 distinct CDR3 sequences, 6.5% of them singletons, with roughly 15% in the top ten. A remark on this clonotype: Its target is not known.

General study results and limits: Fewer insertions marked abundant cord blood beta clonotypes; young adult naive trended weakly, memory not at all.

These data also featured in a second study, about T cells expressing NK-cell markers. As that report states: According to the study, TCR beta repertoires originated from sorted CD3+CD56+NKG2C+, CD3+CD56+NKG2C- and CD3+CD56-NKG2C+ T cells.

Sequencing was carried out using CD8+ T cells sorted from blood. This receptor was taken from a woman aged 18-29 years in good health. This chain links TRBV3-1 with TRBJ2-3, with D unclear. The CDR3 bases are TGTGCCAGCCTTAGCCGCCTCACAGATACGCAGTATTTT. It is translated as CASLSRLTDTQYF.